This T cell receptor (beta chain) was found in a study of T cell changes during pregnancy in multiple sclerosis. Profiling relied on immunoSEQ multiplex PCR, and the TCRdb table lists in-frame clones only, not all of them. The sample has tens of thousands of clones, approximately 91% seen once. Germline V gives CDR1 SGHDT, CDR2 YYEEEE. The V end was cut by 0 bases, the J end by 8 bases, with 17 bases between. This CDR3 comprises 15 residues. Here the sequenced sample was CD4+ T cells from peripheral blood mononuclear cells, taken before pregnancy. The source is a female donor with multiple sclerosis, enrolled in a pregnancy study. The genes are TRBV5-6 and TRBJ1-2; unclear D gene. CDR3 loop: CASSLEQARFRGYTF. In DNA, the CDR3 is TGTGCCAGCAGCTTGGAGCAGGCCAGGTTTAGAGGCTACACCTTC.